This T cell receptor (beta chain) was sequenced during a study of blood T cells in healthy people across ages. Notes on the study in general: Per million T cells, the diversity of TCR beta decreased roughly linearly as age advanced.

This CDR3 comprises 14 residues. Trimming took 6 bases from V and 5 from J; bases not matched to a gene: 6. Germline CDR1 is SGHTA and CDR2 is FQGTGA. As concerns this clonotype: Its antigen remains unidentified.

Using a J-beta primer mix together with a sample-barcoded 5' primer, a second PCR was run for about 6 to 12 cycles. TCRdb analysed the 5' RACE reads with MiXCR anew, one entry per CDR3 protein. The data show about 730,000 distinct CDR3 sequences, around 40% seen once. V and J are TRBV7-3 and TRBJ2-2, with 7 bases aligning to TRBD1. The sample comprised blood. The clonotype comes from a woman aged 60-75 years in good health. CDR3 loop: CASSFNRGTGELFF. CDR3 sequence (DNA): TGTGCCAGCAGTTTTAACAGGGGAACCGGGGAGCTGTTTTTT.